This is a list of T cell receptor beta chains from one sample in a study of cytotoxic CD8 clonotypes in ibrutinib-treated CLL. Profiled with immunoSEQ multiplex PCR; TCRdb holds only in-frame clones, not every one. The sample has 97,000 or so clones, about 78% seen once. The specimen was PBMCs, collected after 12 months of ibrutinib treatment. The receptors come from a human donor with chronic lymphocytic leukemia. Each CDR3 is given with its conserved first and last residue. D genes are given only for firm matches. Size values are once, few and many counts, or a class for expanded clones, and some rows have none.

J: TRBJ2-2; V: TRBV5-1; size: many; D: -; DNA: TGCGCCAGCAGCTTAAGTGAGACCGGGGAGCTGTTTTTT; CDR3: CASSLSETGELFF
J: TRBJ2-3; V: TRBV4-3; size: -; D: -; DNA: TGCGCCAGCAGCCAAGCAGGGTCAGATACGCAGTATTTT; CDR3: CASSQAGSDTQYF
J: TRBJ2-3; V: TRBV19; size: once; D: -; DNA: TGTGCCAGTAGGGCCGACAGCGCAGATACGCAGTATTTT; CDR3: CASRADSADTQYF
J: TRBJ1-5; V: TRBV11-3; size: few; D: -; DNA: TGTGCCAGCAGCTTAGGCGCAGGGACGGGTCAGCCCCAGCATTTT; CDR3: CASSLGAGTGQPQHF
J: TRBJ1-6; V: TRBV4-1; size: few; D: -; DNA: TGCGCCAGCAGCCTTGGACAGTCCTATAATTCACCCCTCCACTTT; CDR3: CASSLGQSYNSPLHF
J: TRBJ2-1; V: TRBV7-9; size: -; D: TRBD1; DNA: TGTGCCAGCAGCCTGACAGGGTTTGTATACAATGAGCAGTTCTTC; CDR3: CASSLTGFVYNEQFF
J: TRBJ2-1; V: TRBV7-6; size: -; D: TRBD1; DNA: TGTGCCAGCAGCCCCAAAACCGGGACAGAGTCTCCCTATGAGCAGTTCTTC; CDR3: CASSPKTGTESPYEQFF
J: TRBJ1-3; V: TRBV5-8; size: once; D: -; DNA: TGTGCCAGCAGCTTGGGGACAGTCTCTGGAAACACCATATATTTT; CDR3: CASSLGTVSGNTIYF
J: TRBJ2-2; V: TRBV18; size: few; D: -; DNA: TGTGCCAGCTCTCCCTCCGGGGAAGGGGAGCTGTTTTTT; CDR3: CASSPSGEGELFF
J: TRBJ2-1; V: TRBV6-1; size: -; D: -; DNA: TGTGCCAGCAGTGAAAGTACCCGGGGAAGCTCCTACAATGAGCAGTTCTTC; CDR3: CASSESTRGSSYNEQFF
J: TRBJ2-5; V: TRBV7-9; size: -; D: -; DNA: TGTGCCAGCAGCTCCCGGCTAGCAGGGGAGACCCAGTACTTC; CDR3: CASSSRLAGETQYF
J: TRBJ2-7; V: TRBV30; size: -; D: -; DNA: TGTGCCTGGAGTGTCCTCAGGGGTTCCTACGAGCAGTACTTC; CDR3: CAWSVLRGSYEQYF
J: TRBJ1-2; V: TRBV5-1; size: -; D: TRBD1; DNA: TGCGCCAGCAGCCAAGGACAGGGTAAATATGGCTACACCTTC; CDR3: CASSQGQGKYGYTF
J: TRBJ1-1; V: TRBV18; size: -; D: -; DNA: TGTGCCAGCTCACCATGGGATTGGAGAGGCACTGAAGCTTTCTTT; CDR3: CASSPWDWRGTEAFF
J: TRBJ1-2; V: TRBV25-1; size: -; D: -; DNA: TGTGCCAGCAGCCCGAACGGGAGGGGAGGTAACTATGGCTACACCTTC; CDR3: CASSPNGRGGNYGYTF
J: TRBJ2-5; V: TRBV9; size: once; D: TRBD2; DNA: TGTGCCAGCAGCGTAGCCCTAGCGGGGGGAGAGACCCAGTACTTC; CDR3: CASSVALAGGETQYF
J: TRBJ1-1; V: TRBV7-2; size: -; D: -; DNA: TGTGCCAGCAGCTTGCAATGGTCGAACACTGAAGCTTTCTTT; CDR3: CASSLQWSNTEAFF
J: TRBJ1-5; V: TRBV6-5; size: -; D: TRBD1; DNA: TGTGCCAGCAGCCTTCAGGGGGCTAGCAATCAGCCCCAGCATTTT; CDR3: CASSLQGASNQPQHF
J: TRBJ2-3; V: TRBV6-5; size: -; D: -; DNA: TGTGCCAGCAGTTACCGCCCGAGGGATACGCAGTATTTT; CDR3: CASSYRPRDTQYF
J: TRBJ2-1; V: TRBV5-4; size: -; D: -; DNA: TGTGCCAGCAGCTTATCACGTGAGCAGTTCTTC; CDR3: CASSLSREQFF
J: TRBJ2-1; V: TRBV19; size: once; D: -; DNA: TGTGCCAGTAGTCTAGACGGAGGTGGAAATGAGCAGTTCTTC; CDR3: CASSLDGGGNEQFF
J: TRBJ2-1; V: TRBV7-6; size: -; D: -; DNA: TGTGCCAGCAGCTTAATTGGGAACAATGAGCAGTTCTTC; CDR3: CASSLIGNNEQFF
J: TRBJ2-3; V: TRBV5-1; size: -; D: -; DNA: TGCGCCAGCAGCTTGGGGACAGCCTGGGCCACAGATACGCAGTATTTT; CDR3: CASSLGTAWATDTQYF
J: TRBJ1-2; V: TRBV28; size: -; D: -; DNA: TGTGCCAGCAGCCAAGGAGAGGGGGGTTATGGCTACACCTTC; CDR3: CASSQGEGGYGYTF
J: TRBJ1-5; V: TRBV10-2; size: -; D: -; DNA: TGCGCCAGCAGCCCCGCTCTTTTTTATAGCAATCAGCCCCAGCATTTT; CDR3: CASSPALFYSNQPQHF
J: TRBJ2-5; V: TRBV28; size: -; D: TRBD1; DNA: TGTGCCAGCAGTTCAGACCGGACGCCGGGACAGGGGGCTCTAGAGACCCAGTACTTC; CDR3: CASSSDRTPGQGALETQYF
J: TRBJ2-7; V: TRBV7-2; size: few; D: TRBD2; DNA: TGTGCCAGCAGGGCCCTAGCGGGGGCCTCCTACGAGCAGTACTTC; CDR3: CASRALAGASYEQYF
J: TRBJ2-7; V: TRBV6-1; size: once; D: -; DNA: TGTGCCAGCAGTCCCCCGTCCTACGAGCAGTACTTC; CDR3: CASSPPSYEQYF
J: TRBJ2-7; V: TRBV5-1; size: -; D: -; DNA: TGCGCCAGCGGACTAGGGGGGTCCTCCTCCTACGAGCAGTACTTC; CDR3: CASGLGGSSSYEQYF
J: TRBJ2-5; V: TRBV2; size: -; D: TRBD2; DNA: TGTGCCAGCAGTGAAAAGAGACTAGCTCGAGAGACCCAGTACTTC; CDR3: CASSEKRLARETQYF
J: TRBJ1-4; V: TRBV4-2; size: -; D: -; DNA: TGTGCCAGCAGGCGGGCTGCAACTAATGAAAAACTGTTTTTT; CDR3: CASRRAATNEKLFF
J: TRBJ1-5; V: TRBV6-1; size: -; D: -; DNA: TGTGCCAGCCGAAGAGGGATGGAGCCCCAGCATTTT; CDR3: CASRRGMEPQHF
J: TRBJ1-1; V: TRBV2; size: -; D: TRBD1; DNA: TGTGCCTCCCGGGACAGGGGGCGCGTGGAAGCTTTCTTT; CDR3: CASRDRGRVEAFF
J: TRBJ1-1; V: TRBV7-8; size: -; D: -; DNA: TGTGCCAGCAGCAAGGACCCTACGAACACTGAAGCTTTCTTT; CDR3: CASSKDPTNTEAFF
J: TRBJ2-7; V: TRBV27; size: few; D: TRBD2; DNA: TGTGCCAGCCGCCTAGCGGGGGGGACCTACGAGCAGTACTTC; CDR3: CASRLAGGTYEQYF